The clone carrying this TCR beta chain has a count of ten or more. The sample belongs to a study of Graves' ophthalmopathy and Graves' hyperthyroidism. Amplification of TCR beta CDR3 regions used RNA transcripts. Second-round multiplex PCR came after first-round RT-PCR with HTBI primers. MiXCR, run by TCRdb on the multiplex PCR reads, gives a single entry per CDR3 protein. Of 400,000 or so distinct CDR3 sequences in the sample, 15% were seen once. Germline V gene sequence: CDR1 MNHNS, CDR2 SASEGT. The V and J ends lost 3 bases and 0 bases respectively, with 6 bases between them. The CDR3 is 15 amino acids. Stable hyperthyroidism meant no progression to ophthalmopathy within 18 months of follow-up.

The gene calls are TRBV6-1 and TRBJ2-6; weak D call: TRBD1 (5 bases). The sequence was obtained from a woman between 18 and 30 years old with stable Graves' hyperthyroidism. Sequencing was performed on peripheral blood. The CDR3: CASSDDSSGANVLTF. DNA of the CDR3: TGTGCCAGCAGTGATGACAGCTCTGGGGCCAACGTCCTGACTTTC.